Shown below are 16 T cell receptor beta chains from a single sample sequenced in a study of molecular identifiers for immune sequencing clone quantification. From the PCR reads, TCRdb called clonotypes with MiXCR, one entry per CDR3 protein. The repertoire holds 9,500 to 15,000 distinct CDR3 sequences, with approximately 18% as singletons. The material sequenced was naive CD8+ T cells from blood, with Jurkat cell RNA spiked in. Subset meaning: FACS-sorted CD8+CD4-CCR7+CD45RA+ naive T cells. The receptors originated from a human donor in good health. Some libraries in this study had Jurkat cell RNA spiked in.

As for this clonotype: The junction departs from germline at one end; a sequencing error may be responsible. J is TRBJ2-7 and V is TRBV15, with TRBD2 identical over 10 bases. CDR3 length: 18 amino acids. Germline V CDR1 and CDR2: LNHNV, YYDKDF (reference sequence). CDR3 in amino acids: CATSGGGGLADSHYERYF. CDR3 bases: TGTGCCACCAGCGGGGGGGGAGGACTAGCGGATAGCCATTACGAGCGGTACTTC.

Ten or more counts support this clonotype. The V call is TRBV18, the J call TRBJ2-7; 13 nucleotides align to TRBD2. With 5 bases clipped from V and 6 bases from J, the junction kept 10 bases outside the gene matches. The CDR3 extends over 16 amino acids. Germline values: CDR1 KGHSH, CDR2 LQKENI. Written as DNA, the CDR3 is TGTGCCAGCTCAGGGACTCCCGGGACTAGCGGGATCGAGCAGTACTTC. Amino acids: CASSGTPGTSGIEQYF.

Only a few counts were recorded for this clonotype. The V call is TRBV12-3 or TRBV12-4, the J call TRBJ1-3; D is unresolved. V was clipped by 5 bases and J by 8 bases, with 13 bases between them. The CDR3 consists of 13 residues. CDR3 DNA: TGTGCCAGCAGTGCCGGGATCGTGGACACCATATATTTT. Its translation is CASSAGIVDTIYF.

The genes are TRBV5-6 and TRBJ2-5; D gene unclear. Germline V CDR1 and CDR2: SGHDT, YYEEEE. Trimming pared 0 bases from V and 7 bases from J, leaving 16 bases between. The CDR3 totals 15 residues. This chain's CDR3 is CASSLVAYSGATQYF. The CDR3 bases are TGTGCCAGCAGCTTGGTTGCTTATTCTGGAGCGACCCAGTACTTC.

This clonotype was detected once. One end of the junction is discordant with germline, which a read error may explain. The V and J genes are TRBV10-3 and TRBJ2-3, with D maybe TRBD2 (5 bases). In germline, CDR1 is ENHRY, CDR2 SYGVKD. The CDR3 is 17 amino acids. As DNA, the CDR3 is TGTGCCACCCAGCCTCCCTTTGGACTTCCTAGCACAGATACGCAATATTTT. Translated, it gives CATQPPFGLPSTDTQYF.

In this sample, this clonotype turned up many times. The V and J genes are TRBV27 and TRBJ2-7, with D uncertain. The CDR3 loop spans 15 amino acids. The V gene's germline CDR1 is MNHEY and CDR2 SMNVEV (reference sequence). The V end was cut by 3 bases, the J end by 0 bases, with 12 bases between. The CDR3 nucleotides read TGTGCCAGCAGTTTCATGTTCGACGCCTCCTACGAGCAGTACTTC. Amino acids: CASSFMFDASYEQYF.

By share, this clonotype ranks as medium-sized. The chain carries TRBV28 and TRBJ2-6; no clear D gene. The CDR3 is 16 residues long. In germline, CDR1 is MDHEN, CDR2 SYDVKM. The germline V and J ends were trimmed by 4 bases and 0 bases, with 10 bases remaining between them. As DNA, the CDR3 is TGTGCCAGCAGTTCTACTCAAATCTCTGGGGCCAACGTCCTGACTTTC. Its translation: CASSSTQISGANVLTF.

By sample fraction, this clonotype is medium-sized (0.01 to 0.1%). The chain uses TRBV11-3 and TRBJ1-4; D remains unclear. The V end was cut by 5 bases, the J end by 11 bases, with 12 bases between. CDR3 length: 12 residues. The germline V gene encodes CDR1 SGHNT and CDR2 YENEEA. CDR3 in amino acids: CASSGRFFKLFF. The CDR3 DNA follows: TGTGCCAGCAGCGGGCGATTTTTCAAACTGTTTTTT. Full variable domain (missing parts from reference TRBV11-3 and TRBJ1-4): EAGVVQSPRYKIIEKKQPVAFWCNPISGHNTLYWYLQNLGQGPELLIRYENEEAVDDSQLPKDRFSAERLKGVDSTLKIQPAELGDSAVYLCASSGRFFKLFFGSGTQLSVL.

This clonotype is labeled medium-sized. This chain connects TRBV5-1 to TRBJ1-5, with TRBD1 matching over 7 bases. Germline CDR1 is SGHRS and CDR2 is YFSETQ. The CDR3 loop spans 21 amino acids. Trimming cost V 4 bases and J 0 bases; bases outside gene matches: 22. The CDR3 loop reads CASSQHNFRDRKNYSNQPQHF. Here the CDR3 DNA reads TGCGCCAGCAGCCAGCACAATTTCCGGGACAGAAAAAATTATAGCAATCAGCCCCAGCATTTT.

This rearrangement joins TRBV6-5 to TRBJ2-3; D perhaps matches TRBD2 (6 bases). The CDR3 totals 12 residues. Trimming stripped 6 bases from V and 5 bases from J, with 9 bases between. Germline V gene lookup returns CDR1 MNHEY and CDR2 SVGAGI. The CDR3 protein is CASRVGGDTQYF. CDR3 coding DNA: TGTGCCAGCAGAGTCGGGGGAGATACGCAGTATTTT.

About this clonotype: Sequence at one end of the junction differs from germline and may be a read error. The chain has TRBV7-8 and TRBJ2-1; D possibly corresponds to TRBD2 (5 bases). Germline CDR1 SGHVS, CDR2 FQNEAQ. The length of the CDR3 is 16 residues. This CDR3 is CASSLGATATGNGQFF. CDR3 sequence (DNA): TGTGCCAGCAGCTTAGGGGCCACCGCCACGGGGAATGGGCAGTTCTTC.

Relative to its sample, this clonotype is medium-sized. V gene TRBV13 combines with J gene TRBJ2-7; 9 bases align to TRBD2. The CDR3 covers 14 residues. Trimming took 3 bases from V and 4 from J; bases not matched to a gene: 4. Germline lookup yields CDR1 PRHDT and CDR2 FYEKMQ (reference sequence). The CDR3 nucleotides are TGTGCCAGCAGCTTGGGAGCGGGAGGATACGAGCAGTACTTC. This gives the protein CASSLGAGGYEQYF.

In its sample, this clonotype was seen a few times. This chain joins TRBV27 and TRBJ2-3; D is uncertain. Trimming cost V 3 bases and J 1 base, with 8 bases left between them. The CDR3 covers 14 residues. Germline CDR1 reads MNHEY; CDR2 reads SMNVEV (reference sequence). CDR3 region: CASSLLQGTDTQYF. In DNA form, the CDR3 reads TGTGCCAGCAGTTTGCTGCAGGGCACAGATACGCAGTATTTT.

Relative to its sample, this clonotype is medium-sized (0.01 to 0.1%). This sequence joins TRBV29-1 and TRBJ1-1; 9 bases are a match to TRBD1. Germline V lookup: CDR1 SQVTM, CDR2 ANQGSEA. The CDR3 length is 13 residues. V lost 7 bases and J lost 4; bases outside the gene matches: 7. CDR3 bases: TGCAGCGCCTGGACAGGGGATGGCACTGAAGCTTTCTTT. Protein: CSAWTGDGTEAFF.

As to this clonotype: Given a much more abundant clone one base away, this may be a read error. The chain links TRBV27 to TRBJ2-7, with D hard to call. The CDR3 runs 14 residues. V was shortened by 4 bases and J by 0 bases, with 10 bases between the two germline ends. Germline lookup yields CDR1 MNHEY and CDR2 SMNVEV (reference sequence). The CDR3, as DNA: TGTGCCAGCAGTTCGTTCGTGGGCTCCTACGAGCAGTACTTC. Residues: CASSSFVGSYEQYF.

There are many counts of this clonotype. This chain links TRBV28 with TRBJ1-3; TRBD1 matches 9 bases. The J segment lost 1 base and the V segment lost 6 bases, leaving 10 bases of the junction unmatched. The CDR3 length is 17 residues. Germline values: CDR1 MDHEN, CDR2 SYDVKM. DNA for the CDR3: TGTGCCAGCAGAGGACAGGGGACAATGGTTTCTGGAAACACCATATATTTT. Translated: CASRGQGTMVSGNTIYF.